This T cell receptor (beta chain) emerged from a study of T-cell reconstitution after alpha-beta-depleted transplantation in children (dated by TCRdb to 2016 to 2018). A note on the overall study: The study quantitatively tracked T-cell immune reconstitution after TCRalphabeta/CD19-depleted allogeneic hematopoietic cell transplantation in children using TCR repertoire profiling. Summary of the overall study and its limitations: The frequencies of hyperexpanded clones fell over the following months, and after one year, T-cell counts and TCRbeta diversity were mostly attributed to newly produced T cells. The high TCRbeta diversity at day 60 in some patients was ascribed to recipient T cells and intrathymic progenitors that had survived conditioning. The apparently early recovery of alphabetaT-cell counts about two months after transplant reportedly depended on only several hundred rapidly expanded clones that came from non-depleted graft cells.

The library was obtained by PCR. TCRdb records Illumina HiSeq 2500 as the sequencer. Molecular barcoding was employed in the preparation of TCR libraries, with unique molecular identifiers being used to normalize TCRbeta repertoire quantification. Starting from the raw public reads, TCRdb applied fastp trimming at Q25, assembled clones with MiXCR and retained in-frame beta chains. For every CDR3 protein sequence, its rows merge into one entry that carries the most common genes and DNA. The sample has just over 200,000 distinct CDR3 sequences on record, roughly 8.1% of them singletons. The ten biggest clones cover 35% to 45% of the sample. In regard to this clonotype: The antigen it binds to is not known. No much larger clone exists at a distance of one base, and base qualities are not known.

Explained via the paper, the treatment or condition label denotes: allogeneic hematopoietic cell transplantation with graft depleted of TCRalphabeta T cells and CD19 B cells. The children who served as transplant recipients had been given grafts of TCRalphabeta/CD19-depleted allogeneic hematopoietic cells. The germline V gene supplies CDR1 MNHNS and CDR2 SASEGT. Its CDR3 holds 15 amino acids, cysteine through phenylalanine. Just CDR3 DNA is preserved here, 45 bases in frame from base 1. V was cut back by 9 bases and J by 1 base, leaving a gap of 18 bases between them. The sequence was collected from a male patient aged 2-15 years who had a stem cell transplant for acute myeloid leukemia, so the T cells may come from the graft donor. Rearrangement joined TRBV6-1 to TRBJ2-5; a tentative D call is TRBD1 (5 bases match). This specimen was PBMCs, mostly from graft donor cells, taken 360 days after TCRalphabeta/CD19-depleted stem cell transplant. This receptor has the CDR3 CASTGAGPFQETQYF. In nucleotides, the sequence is TGTGCCAGTACGGGCGCAGGGCCTTTCCAAGAGACCCAGTACTTC.